The following is a TCR beta chain sequence with its context. Its target is unknown. Negative magnetic isolation gave CD8+ and CD4+ cells; FACS enriched CD8+ TEMRA. These data belong to a study of CD8 T cells in Susac syndrome. The study, taken as a whole, reports: CD4+ repertoires of Susac syndrome patients lacked detectable clonal expansion.

V was cut by 9 bases and J by 7 bases, with 12 bases left in between. Germline V gene data show CDR1 as SNHLY and CDR2 as FYNNEI. CDR3 size: 11 residues. Random hexamers were used to reverse transcribe roughly 0.45 to 1 ug of RNA. Each CDR3 protein is one row after TCRdb ran MiXCR on the immunoSEQ multiplex PCR reads. The top ten clones hold approximately 0.099% of a sample with around 200,000 distinct CDR3 sequences, roughly 94% of them seen once. The sequenced material came from CD4+ T cells from PBMCs. The receptor's source is a human donor with Susac syndrome. This chain links TRBV2 with TRBJ1-2, with D uncertain. The CDR3, as DNA: TGTGCCAGTAATAATTTTTTTGGCTACACCTTC. This codes for CASNNFFGYTF.